This passage covers 12 T cell receptor beta chains from one sample sequenced in a study of cytomegalovirus exposure and HLA in healthy donors. Amplification used 60 Vbeta primers and 13 Jbeta primers. Produced via immunoSEQ multiplex PCR; TCRdb's table is partial and in-frame only. The top ten hold roughly 4% of the sample, which has approximately 87,000 clones, around 81% seen once. The sample consisted of PBMCs. These receptors all come from a woman in her 70s in good health and CMV-seropositive.

This clone was seen a few times. The V call is TRBV2, the J call TRBJ1-1, with 7 nucleotides matching TRBD1. The CDR3 runs to 14 residues. Germline CDR1 reads SNHLY; CDR2 reads FYNNEI. V lost 6 bases to trimming and J lost 0 bases; unmatched junction nucleotides: 4. CDR3 coding DNA: TGTGCCAGCAGGTACAGGGGCATGAACACTGAAGCTTTCTTT. Its translation is CASRYRGMNTEAFF.

The CDR3 is CASSPLGVGYEQYF. CDR3 in DNA: TGTGCCAGCAGCCCGCTCGGGGTCGGTTACGAGCAGTACTTC. The J gene is TRBJ2-7, the V gene TRBV4-2, with a possible D match to TRBD2 (5 bases). Between the trimmed V and J ends, which lost 4 bases and 4 bases, there was a span of 14 bases. CDR1 and CDR2 from the germline V gene are LGHNA and YNFKEQ. This CDR3 contains 14 residues.

There are a few counts of this clone. The chain uses TRBV10-3 and TRBJ1-2; 10 bases align to TRBD1. Germline trimming cut 4 bases from V and 4 bases from J; bases unmatched to any gene: 6. The CDR3 is 15 residues long. Germline assignment: CDR1 ENHRY and CDR2 SYGVKD. The CDR3 coding sequence is TGTGCCATCAGTGCGACAGGGGGCTTAGTCTATGGCTACACCTTC. Encoded protein: CAISATGGLVYGYTF.

The chain uses TRBV9 and TRBJ2-1; D is possibly TRBD2 (5 bases). The CDR3 length is 16 residues. Trimming left V 0 bases short and J 3 bases short, with 13 bases between. Germline CDR1 SGDLS, CDR2 YYNGEE. The CDR3, as DNA: TGTGCCAGCAGCGTAGCCCCGCGGGCCAGCTACAATGAGCAGTTCTTC. Translating it yields CASSVAPRASYNEQFF.

The rearrangement uses TRBV23-1 and TRBJ2-1; 9 positions agree with TRBD1. TRBV23-1 has ORF status, its function being uncertain. J gave up 2 bases and V 7 bases, and 18 bases lay outside the gene matches. CDR3 length: 19 residues. The CDR3 coding sequence is TGCGCCAGCAACCCACATGTCCCACTCGGGACAGGGCCCTACAATGAGCAGTTCTTC. Its translation: CASNPHVPLGTGPYNEQFF.

This sequence joins TRBV27 and TRBJ2-3; a weak D match, TRBD2 (5 bases). V gave up 7 bases and J gave up 2 bases, with 10 bases separating them. The germline V gene has CDR1 MNHEY and CDR2 SMNVEV (reference sequence). The CDR3 spans 13 residues. CDR3 nucleotide sequence: TGTGCCAGCAAACCGGGGAACACAGATACGCAGTATTTT. It yields the protein CASKPGNTDTQYF.

The CDR3 protein is CASSFSEIGEKLFF. The DNA of the CDR3 is TGTGCCAGCAGTTTTAGTGAGATCGGTGAAAAACTGTTTTTT. The rearrangement joins TRBV27 to TRBJ1-4; D gene unclear. Trimming shortened V by 3 bases and J by 7 bases, and 12 bases separated the two germline ends. Germline V gene data show CDR1 as MNHEY and CDR2 as SMNVEV (reference sequence). The CDR3 is 14 residues long.

The V call is TRBV7-9, the J call TRBJ2-5; 7 bases are a match to TRBD1. With V trimmed by 1 base and J by 1 base, 0 bases remained unmatched. This CDR3 is 14 amino acids long. Looked up from germline, CDR1 is SEHNR and CDR2 is FQNEAQ (reference sequence). CDR3 DNA: TGTGCCAGCAGCTTAGAGGGGGCCCAAGAGACCCAGTACTTC. As protein: CASSLEGAQETQYF.

CDR3 sequence reads: CASSSTGDKTYEQYF. The CDR3 DNA sequence: TGTGCCAGCAGTTCCACCGGTGACAAGACCTACGAGCAGTACTTC. The chain recombines TRBV6-5 with TRBJ2-7; D is uncertain. Germline loops: CDR1 MNHEY, CDR2 SVGAGI. The V end lost 4 bases, the J end lost 2 bases, and 15 bases lay between the germline ends. The CDR3 has 15 residues.

The chain has TRBV7-2 and TRBJ2-7, with TRBD2 as a possible D gene (7 bases). Deletions cut 1 base from V and 1 base from J, with 14 bases between. The germline V gene encodes CDR1 SGHTA and CDR2 FQGNSA. This CDR3 is built from 16 residues. The CDR3 spells CASSLEGGIRSYEQYF. CDR3 nucleotide sequence: TGTGCCAGCAGCTTAGAGGGGGGGATCAGGTCCTACGAGCAGTACTTC. Combining the CDR3 with reference TRBV7-2 and TRBJ2-7 gives the whole variable domain GAGVSQSPSNKVTEKGKDVELRCDPISGHTALYWYRQSLGQGLEFLIYFQGNSAPDKSGLPSDRFSAERTGGSVSTLTIQRTQQEDSAVYLCASSLEGGIRSYEQYFGPGTRLTVT.

The rearrangement uses TRBV4-1 and TRBJ2-5, with unresolved D. CDR1 MGHRA and CDR2 YSYEKL come from the germline V gene. The CDR3 totals 16 residues. V shed 3 bases and J shed 1 base, with 15 bases lying between them. CDR3 loop: CASSHPPPDIQETQYF. DNA for the CDR3: TGCGCCAGCAGCCATCCTCCTCCCGACATCCAAGAGACCCAGTACTTC.

The chain carries TRBV5-6 and TRBJ2-2; 10 positions match TRBD2. CDR1 SGHDT and CDR2 YYEEEE come from the germline V gene. This CDR3 is 16 amino acids long. The CDR3 loop is CATGGGSGRLGGELFF. The DNA of the CDR3 is TGTGCTACTGGGGGGGGTAGCGGGAGGTTGGGCGGGGAGCTGTTTTTT.